These 10 T cell receptor beta chains were all obtained from the same sample, sequenced in a study of a mutant IDH1 vaccine in newly diagnosed glioma. Time point specified: week 11, during vaccination. What each vaccine dose contained was 300 ug of mutant IDH1 20-mer peptide, accompanied by topical imiquimod. No antigens are known for them. Clones were sequenced by immunoSEQ multiplex PCR, and TCRdb holds only the in-frame ones, with some missing. The table shows about 25,000 clones, with less than 85% occurring only once. The sample consisted of peripheral blood mononuclear cells (PBMCs), taken from a glioma patient whose treatment included an IDH1 peptide vaccine. These receptors came from a man younger than 35 with glioma. Some clones in this sample may be carry-over from other donors' samples.

The chain is built from TRBV19 and TRBJ2-5, with D unresolved. Looked up from germline, CDR1 is LNHDA and CDR2 is SQIVND (reference sequence). CDR3 length equals 13 residues. V was clipped by 4 bases and J by 5 bases, with 11 bases between them. The CDR3 sequence: CASSRALGETQYF. The CDR3 region has the DNA TGTGCCAGTAGTAGAGCCCTAGGGGAGACCCAGTACTTC.

CDR3 sequence (DNA): TGTGCCTGGAGTGTACCGAATAGTAGAAGGTGGGTCGACTCCTACAATGAGCAGTTCTTC. It is translated as CAWSVPNSRRWVDSYNEQFF. V is TRBV30 and J is TRBJ2-1; D not certain. Trimming cost V 0 bases and J 0 bases, with 24 bases left between them. Germline-derived CDR1 and CDR2 are GTSNPN and SVGIG (reference sequence). The CDR3 runs 20 residues.

This clone was recorded a few times. The chain links TRBV9 to TRBJ2-1, with TRBD2 matching 10 bases. Germline CDR1 reads SGDLS; CDR2 reads YYNGEE. The CDR3 consists of 13 residues. The V segment lost 2 bases and the J segment 13 bases; nucleotides outside the gene matches: 6. The CDR3 loop is CASSVTSGQRQFF. DNA of the CDR3: TGTGCCAGCAGCGTGACTAGCGGGCAACGACAGTTCTTC.

V and J are TRBV25-1 and TRBJ2-3; weak D call: TRBD2 (6 bases). Trimming left V 0 bases short and J 3 bases short, with 13 bases between. The germline gives CDR1 MGHDK, CDR2 SYGVNS. The CDR3 consists of 16 residues. The DNA for the CDR3 is TGTGCCAGCAGTGAATACGGCGGGGCCTTAACAGATACGCAGTATTTT. It is translated as CASSEYGGALTDTQYF.

This clone occurred a few times. V usage is TRBV6-6 and J usage is TRBJ1-1, with D uncertain. Trimming stripped 2 bases from V and 2 bases from J, with 12 bases between. CDR3 length equals 15 residues. From germline, CDR1 is MNHNY and CDR2 SVGAGI (reference sequence). In nucleotides, the CDR3 is TGTGCCAGCAGTTACGTCGGTCAGCTAAACACTGAAGCTTTCTTT. It encodes CASSYVGQLNTEAFF.

This chain links TRBV5-1 with TRBJ2-1, with D tentatively TRBD2 (5 bases). Trimming shortened V by 2 bases and J by 0 bases, and 6 bases separated the two germline ends. This CDR3 region has 14 residues. Germline values: CDR1 SGHRS, CDR2 YFSETQ. The CDR3 here is CASSLGSSYNEQFF. CDR3 coding DNA: TGCGCCAGCAGCTTAGGGAGCTCCTACAATGAGCAGTTCTTC.

The chain combines TRBV27 with TRBJ2-5; tentatively, D is TRBD2 (6 bases). V lost 4 bases and J 2 bases, leaving 11 bases between the germline ends. CDR3 size: 14 residues. Germline V gene lookup returns CDR1 MNHEY and CDR2 SMNVEV (reference sequence). The CDR3 nucleotides are TGTGCCAGCAGTTCGGGACTTCGACAAGAGACCCAGTACTTC. This sequence encodes CASSSGLRQETQYF.

This clone turned up a few times. The chain is built from TRBV18 and TRBJ1-2; 8 bases match TRBD1. The CDR3 covers 14 residues. Germline V CDR1 and CDR2: KGHSH, LQKENI. Losses at the gene ends were 4 bases for V and 4 bases for J; bases not matched to a gene: 5. The CDR3 here is CASSLGQGSYGYTF. The CDR3 coding sequence is TGTGCCAGCTCACTAGGACAGGGTTCCTATGGCTACACCTTC.

This chain connects TRBV2 to TRBJ1-5; 11 bases fit TRBD1. Losses at the gene ends were 5 bases for V and 5 bases for J; bases not matched to a gene: 5. Germline V gene sequence: CDR1 SNHLY, CDR2 FYNNEI. The CDR3 runs to 15 residues. The CDR3 spells CASSLGQGAYQPQHF. The CDR3 DNA reads TGTGCCAGCAGTCTAGGACAGGGGGCATATCAGCCCCAGCATTTT.

V and J are TRBV2 and TRBJ1-1; unclear D gene. The germline gives CDR1 SNHLY, CDR2 FYNNEI. V was clipped by 1 base and J by 0 bases, with 12 bases between them. The CDR3 length is 16 residues. This CDR3 reads CASSEGSELLNTEAFF. CDR3 coding DNA: TGTGCCAGCAGTGAAGGCAGCGAACTCTTGAACACTGAAGCTTTCTTT.